A single sample is the source of the 5 T cell receptor beta chains below, sequenced in a study of blood T cell repertoires in COVID-19. Clones were sequenced by immunoSEQ multiplex PCR, and TCRdb holds only the in-frame ones, with some missing. The table has 200,000 to 250,000 clones, around 80% seen once; the top ten hold 7.8%. Sequencing was done on a sample of peripheral blood. The receptors were sampled from a woman older than 75 with COVID-19, enrolled during active disease.

The gene calls are TRBV18 and TRBJ1-5, with D unclear. This CDR3 contains 14 residues. Germline assignment: CDR1 KGHSH and CDR2 LQKENI. V was shortened by 1 base and J by 3 bases, with 7 bases between the two germline ends. The CDR3 DNA reads as TGTGCCAGCTCACCACAGCGGGCCAATCAGCCCCAGCATTTT. It translates to CASSPQRANQPQHF.

CDR3 bases: TGTGCCAGCAGCTTGGGACTAGAAGAGACCCAGTACTTC. This codes for CASSLGLEETQYF. The rearrangement joins TRBV5-6 to TRBJ2-5, with D possibly being TRBD2 (6 bases). V gave up 0 bases and J gave up 3 bases, with 6 bases separating them. Germline CDR1 SGHDT, CDR2 YYEEEE. The CDR3 spans 13 residues.

This chain joins TRBV5-8 and TRBJ1-4; D is unresolved. V was shortened by 0 bases and J by 0 bases, with 6 bases between the two germline ends. CDR3 size: 15 residues. CDR1 is SGHTS, CDR2 YDEGEE, per germline. CDR3 sequence (DNA): TGTGCCAGCAGCTTGGAAAGAGCAACTAATGAAAAACTGTTTTTT. It encodes CASSLERATNEKLFF.

The chain recombines TRBV3-1 (or the pseudogene TRBV3-2) with TRBJ1-2; D gene unclear. Germline V CDR1 and CDR2: LGHDT, YNNKEL (reference sequence). V was cut by 1 base and J by 8 bases, with 11 bases left in between. The CDR3 is 13 residues long. The CDR3 here is CASSQVSGNGYTF. The CDR3 region has the DNA TGTGCCAGCAGCCAAGTGTCCGGGAACGGCTACACCTTC.

CDR3: CASSPQGAPGNTIYF. The CDR3 coding sequence is TGTGCCAGCAGTCCGCAGGGGGCACCTGGAAACACCATATATTTT. The chain couples TRBV6-5 to TRBJ1-3; 8 nucleotides match TRBD1. V was pared by 5 bases and J by 2 bases, with 5 bases of the junction left unmatched. This CDR3 spans 15 amino acids. In germline, CDR1 is MNHEY, CDR2 SVGAGI.